This T cell receptor beta chain was recovered during a study of CD8+ T cells in alopecia areata. Of note for this clone: Its antigen is still unknown. In the same sample, other DNA sequences code for this CDR3.

This sample's treatment: oral pan-JAK inhibitor, 5-10 mg twice daily. Researchers took lesional scalp punch biopsies and peripheral blood from people who were alopecia areata patients. In germline, CDR1 is SQVTM, CDR2 ANQGSEA. The CDR3 loop spans 14 amino acids. The V end was cut by 3 bases, the J end by 0 bases, with 9 bases between. The authors extracted RNA and reverse transcribed it into cDNA as the sequencing template. TCRdb's copy holds only in-frame clones and misses some; the assay was immunoSEQ multiplex PCR. The repertoire has more than 90,000 clones, roughly 63% of them found once; the top ten carry just under 30%. The study's findings and limits: Among the top 100, expanded CD8+ clones, as well as scalp clonality, were significantly decreased by tofacitinib.

The sequencing used CD8+ T cells sorted from blood, collected at week 4, from a patient treated with tofacitinib. This receptor was identified in a human donor with alopecia areata. The rearrangement joins TRBV29-1 to TRBJ2-1; the D gene is possibly TRBD1 (6 bases). CDR3 loop: CSVEGTLSYNEQFF. CDR3 nucleotide sequence: TGCAGCGTTGAGGGGACACTCTCCTACAATGAGCAGTTCTTC.